The clone carrying this T cell receptor beta chain has only one observation. The antigen remains undetermined. V was pared by 5 bases and J by 2 bases, with 12 bases between. The CDR3 runs to 14 residues. CDR1 and CDR2 (germline): MNHEY, SMNVEV (reference sequence). These data are taken from a study of OX40 agonist ivuxolimab in advanced cancers. Study results and limitations: Nonresponders, in some cases, also had low normalized T-cell clonal expansion.

Assay used: immunoSEQ multiplex PCR; TCRdb lists only in-frame clones, some missing. The table lists 70,000 or so clones, 70% to 90% of them singletons. Autoimmune disease history or systemic immunosuppression led to patient exclusion. Sequenced material: CD4+ or CD8+ T cells sorted from blood, taken in a trial of the OX40 agonist ivuxolimab. The receptor comes from an adult with an advanced solid tumor such as melanoma, head and neck, liver or kidney cancer. The gene calls are TRBV27 and TRBJ1-2; D is perhaps TRBD1 (5 bases). The CDR3 reads CASSPHRDNYGYTF. For the CDR3, the DNA is TGTGCCAGCAGTCCCCACCGGGACAACTATGGCTACACCTTC.